Following are 30 T cell receptor beta chains from one sample sequenced in a study of blood T cell repertoires in COVID-19 (dated by TCRdb to 2018 to 2020). Library preparation employed the immunoSEQ multiplex PCR assay. This immuneACCESS table, as held by TCRdb, lists in-frame sequences with V and J called but not all clones. Of the missing ones, under half trace to an unresolved V gene in checked studies; the others have no known cause. Present in this sample are roughly 57,000 clones, around 79% of which were seen just once. Together, the top ten hold approximately 3% of the sample. Material for sequencing was peripheral blood. Source of these receptors: a man between 60 and 75 years old with acute or convalescent COVID-19.

This chain connects TRBV24-1 to TRBJ2-1; 8 nucleotides align to TRBD2. Germline CDR1 reads KGHDR; CDR2 reads SFDVKD. Trimming removed 9 bases from V and 6 bases from J; junction bases left unmatched: 9. This CDR3 contains 14 residues. The CDR3 is CATSQRGSLNEQFF. The CDR3 DNA sequence: TGTGCCACCTCTCAGCGGGGGAGCCTCAATGAGCAGTTCTTC.

This chain uses TRBV5-4 with TRBJ1-5, with D possibly matching TRBD1 (6 bases). Between the trimmed V and J ends, which lost 0 bases and 9 bases, there was a span of 10 bases. CDR3 length: 13 amino acids. Germline V gene data show CDR1 as SGHNT and CDR2 as YYREEE (reference sequence). CDR3 bases: TGTGCCAGCAGCTTGGGGCTCAGGGGGCCCCAGCATTTT. Its protein product is CASSLGLRGPQHF.

The rearrangement links TRBV5-5 to TRBJ2-7, with D possibly matching TRBD1 (6 bases). The germline V and J ends were trimmed by 4 bases and 3 bases, with 20 bases remaining between them. Per germline, CDR1 SGHKS and CDR2 YYEKEE (reference sequence). The CDR3 sequence is 16 residues long. The CDR3 protein is CASSPGLQGWVYEQYF. In nucleotides, the CDR3 is TGTGCCAGCAGCCCAGGTTTACAGGGATGGGTCTACGAGCAGTACTTC.

The V call is TRBV5-4, the J call TRBJ2-3, with 8 bases aligning to TRBD2. After removal of 0 bases from V and 6 bases from J, the junction contained 9 bases not matched to a gene. The CDR3 runs 16 residues. Per germline, CDR1 SGHNT and CDR2 YYREEE (reference sequence). This CDR3 is CASSLGAGESVDTQYF. For the CDR3, the DNA is TGTGCCAGCAGCTTGGGAGCGGGGGAGAGTGTGGATACGCAGTATTTT.

DNA of the CDR3: TGTGCCAGCAGTCGACCGACAGGATTAGGCTACGAGCAGTACTTC. The encoded protein is CASSRPTGLGYEQYF. V is TRBV6-2 or TRBV6-3 and J is TRBJ2-7; D may be TRBD1 (6 bases). The CDR3 length is 15 residues. CDR1 and CDR2 (germline): MNHEY, SVGEGT. V was trimmed by 5 bases and J by 3 bases, leaving 17 bases between them.

This clone was counted between two and nine times. The V and J genes are TRBV10-3 and TRBJ2-3; 7 nucleotides match TRBD2. Germline CDR1 ENHRY, CDR2 SYGVKD. The CDR3 extends over 13 amino acids. V trimming: 10 bases; J trimming: 0 bases; junction bases outside the gene matches: 4. In nucleotides, the CDR3 is TGTGCCACAAGCGGGGATAGCACAGATACGCAGTATTTT. It is translated as CATSGDSTDTQYF.

The genes are TRBV4-1 and TRBJ1-2, with 8 positions matching TRBD1. The CDR3 has 16 residues. Trimming at V came to 0 bases and at J to 3 bases, leaving 6 bases not matched to a gene. Germline CDR1 reads MGHRA; CDR2 reads YSYEKL. CDR3 residues: CASSQDPPTGDYGYTF. The CDR3 nucleotides are TGCGCCAGCAGCCAAGATCCCCCGACAGGGGACTATGGCTACACCTTC.

This chain links TRBV11-2 with TRBJ1-1, with 9 positions matching TRBD1. Germline assignment: CDR1 SGHAT and CDR2 FQNNGV. V trimming: 5 bases; J trimming: 1 base; junction bases outside the gene matches: 8. The CDR3 has 16 amino acids. The CDR3 bases are TGTGCCAGCAGCCTATCCCCGACAGGGGGGAACACTGAAGCTTTCTTT. As protein: CASSLSPTGGNTEAFF.

The chain has TRBV2 and TRBJ1-2; possible D gene TRBD1, 5 bases. Trimming pared 8 bases from V and 5 bases from J, leaving 12 bases between. The CDR3 extends over 12 amino acids. In germline, CDR1 is SNHLY, CDR2 FYNNEI. CDR3 sequence: CASGKTDYGYTF. The CDR3 nucleotides read TGTGCCAGCGGCAAGACAGATTATGGCTACACCTTC.

The chain's CDR3 is CASSPSPGQGRYEQYF. CDR3 sequence (DNA): TGTGCCAGCTCACCTTCCCCGGGACAGGGACGCTACGAGCAGTACTTC. The rearrangement uses TRBV18 and TRBJ2-7; TRBD1 agrees at 9 bases. The germline V gene encodes CDR1 KGHSH and CDR2 LQKENI. There are 16 residues in the CDR3. Germline trimming cut 3 bases from V and 3 bases from J; bases unmatched to any gene: 9. The full variable domain, in which reference TRBV18 and TRBJ2-7 provide the parts outside the CDR3, is NAGVMQNPRHLVRRRGQEARLRCSPMKGHSHVYWYRQLPEEGLKFMVYLQKENIIDESGMPKERFSAEFPKEGPSILRIQQVVRGDSAAYFCASSPSPGQGRYEQYFGPGTRLTVT.

The gene calls are TRBV13 and TRBJ1-2, with D perhaps matching TRBD1 (5 bases). The CDR3 loop spans 15 amino acids. Germline CDR1 and CDR2: PRHDT and FYEKMQ (reference sequence). The ends were cut back, 5 bases at V and 0 bases at J, with 13 bases in the middle. CDR3 nucleotides: TGTGCCAGCAGCCATTCGACAGAGACTAACTATGGCTACACCTTC. Its protein is CASSHSTETNYGYTF.

This clone was observed a few times. The V gene is TRBV29-1, the J gene TRBJ1-1, with no clear D. Trimming shortened V by 4 bases and J by 4 bases, and 4 bases separated the two germline ends. Germline-derived CDR1 and CDR2 are SQVTM and ANQGSEA. The length of the CDR3 is 10 residues. The CDR3 loop reads CSVGATEAFF. In DNA, the CDR3 is TGCAGCGTTGGGGCCACTGAAGCTTTCTTT.

The chain recombines TRBV28 with TRBJ2-1; 10 nucleotides align to TRBD2. V lost 6 bases and J lost 6; bases outside the gene matches: 8. Per germline, CDR1 MDHEN and CDR2 SYDVKM. The CDR3 has 15 residues. The CDR3 region is CASSPSGGVVNEQFF. As DNA, the CDR3 is TGTGCCAGCAGCCCGAGCGGGGGGGTAGTCAATGAGCAGTTCTTC.

J is TRBJ2-2 and V is TRBV7-8, with a tentative D call TRBD2 (5 bases). Trimming took off 5 bases at V and 0 bases at J, with 13 bases between the two ends. CDR1 SGHVS and CDR2 FQNEAQ come from the germline V gene. The CDR3 length is 16 residues. This CDR3 is CASSHGEGSNTGELFF. DNA for the CDR3: TGTGCCAGCAGCCACGGTGAGGGATCGAACACCGGGGAGCTGTTTTTT.

The J gene is TRBJ2-3, the V gene TRBV6-6; perhaps TRBD1 as D (6 bases). CDR1 is MNHNY, CDR2 SVGAGI, per germline (reference sequence). This CDR3 region has 15 residues. V lost 2 bases, J lost 2 bases, and 11 bases lay in between. CDR3 DNA: TGTGCCAGCAGTTACCAGGGGAGAACCACAGATACGCAGTATTTT. Amino acids: CASSYQGRTTDTQYF.

This chain uses TRBV11-3 with TRBJ1-1; possible D gene TRBD1, 6 bases. Trimming shortened V by 8 bases and J by 3 bases, and 13 bases separated the two germline ends. CDR1 and CDR2 from the germline V gene are SGHNT and YENEEA. CDR3 size: 13 residues. CDR3 sequence (DNA): TGTGCCAGCGGGTCGGACAGCCACACTGAAGCTTTCTTT. Amino acids: CASGSDSHTEAFF. The whole variable domain, filled in from reference TRBV11-3 and TRBJ1-1, reads EAGVVQSPRYKIIEKKQPVAFWCNPISGHNTLYWYLQNLGQGPELLIRYENEEAVDDSQLPKDRFSAERLKGVDSTLKIQPAELGDSAVYLCASGSDSHTEAFFGQGTRLTVV.

The genes are TRBV2 and TRBJ1-4, with D maybe TRBD1 (6 bases). The ends were cut back, 6 bases at V and 5 bases at J, with 10 bases in the middle. There are 13 residues in the CDR3. The germline CDR1 and CDR2 sequences are SNHLY and FYNNEI. This CDR3 reads CASRSGENEKLFF. The CDR3 DNA sequence: TGTGCCAGCAGATCAGGGGAGAATGAAAAACTGTTTTTT. The full variable domain, its missing parts supplied by reference TRBV2 and TRBJ1-4, is EPEVTQTPSHQVTQMGQEVILRCVPISNHLYFYWYRQILGQKVEFLVSFYNNEISEKSEIFDDQFSVERPDGSNFTLKIRSTKLEDSAMYFCASRSGENEKLFFGSGTQLSVL.

This clone was recorded many times. The CDR3 coding sequence is TGCAGTGCTAGTGTTAGCGCGGTCACCGGGGAGCTGTTTTTT. This gives the protein CSASVSAVTGELFF. This chain uses TRBV20-1 with TRBJ2-2, with D possibly matching TRBD2 (5 bases). V was trimmed by 3 bases and J by 4 bases, leaving 12 bases between them. The CDR3 runs to 14 residues. Germline loops: CDR1 DFQATT, CDR2 SNEGSKA (reference sequence).

This chain uses TRBV19 with TRBJ1-2; D call uncertain. The CDR3 loop spans 14 amino acids. In germline, CDR1 is LNHDA, CDR2 SQIVND (reference sequence). V was shortened by 7 bases and J by 4 bases, with 16 bases between the two germline ends. DNA for the CDR3: TGTGCCAGTAATCTGGCAGCAGGAATCTATGGCTACACCTTC. It yields the protein CASNLAAGIYGYTF. Complete variable domain (other parts from reference TRBV19 and TRBJ1-2): DGGITQSPKYLFRKEGQNVTLSCEQNLNHDAMYWYRQDPGQGLRLIYYSQIVNDFQKGDIAEGYSVSREKKESFPLTVTSAQKNPTAFYLCASNLAAGIYGYTFGSGTRLTVV.

This clone was counted between two and nine times. The chain uses TRBV21-1 and TRBJ2-7; TRBD1 is the table's D call and was not checked against the DNA. TRBV21-1 is a documented pseudogene. The CDR3 has 15 residues. The CDR3, as DNA: TGTGCCAGCAGCAAAGACGGACAGGGTGGCTACGAGCAGTACTTC. Translating gives CASSKDGQGGYEQYF.

This chain uses TRBV13 with TRBJ2-4, with a weak D call TRBD2 (7 bases). Trimming took 5 bases from V and 10 from J, leaving 15 bases between them. CDR1 and CDR2 from the germline V gene are PRHDT and FYEKMQ (reference sequence). The length of the CDR3 is 13 residues. In DNA, the CDR3 is TGTGCCAGCAGCCTGGCGGGGGCTGGGATTCAGTACTTC. Its protein is CASSLAGAGIQYF.

The V gene is TRBV30, the J gene TRBJ1-2, with no clear D. Germline values: CDR1 GTSNPN, CDR2 SVGIG (reference sequence). V shed 0 bases and J shed 4 bases, with 12 bases lying between them. The CDR3 contains 14 residues. The CDR3 sequence: CAWSVVWGVYGYTF. The CDR3 DNA reads as TGTGCCTGGAGTGTAGTTTGGGGAGTCTATGGCTACACCTTC.

The chain is built from TRBV27 and TRBJ2-5, with 14 bases fitting TRBD2. V gave up 5 bases and J gave up 4 bases; unmatched junction bases: 15. Germline V CDR1 and CDR2: MNHEY, SMNVEV (reference sequence). The CDR3 has 19 amino acids. The CDR3 here is CASSIRLAGGPGGGETQYF. The CDR3 region has the DNA TGTGCCAGCAGTATACGACTAGCGGGGGGGCCAGGGGGAGGAGAGACCCAGTACTTC.

The rearrangement links TRBV9 to TRBJ1-5; TRBD1 is a possible D gene (5 bases). Trimming stripped 4 bases from V and 3 bases from J, with 11 bases between. The V gene's germline CDR1 is SGDLS and CDR2 YYNGEE. CDR3 length equals 14 residues. DNA for the CDR3: TGTGCCAGCAGCACCAGGGAGGACAATCAGCCCCAGCATTTT. Translating it yields CASSTREDNQPQHF. Filled out from reference TRBV9 and TRBJ1-5, the complete variable domain reads DSGVTQTPKHLITATGQRVTLRCSPRSGDLSVYWYQQSLDQGLQFLIQYYNGEERAKGNILERFSAQQFPDLHSELNLSSLELGDSALYFCASSTREDNQPQHFGDGTRLSIL.

This clone appeared a few times. This CDR3 reads CASSLRDREQETQYF. CDR3 coding DNA: TGTGCCAGCAGCCTCCGGGACAGGGAACAAGAGACCCAGTACTTC. The chain carries TRBV5-4 and TRBJ2-5, with 9 bases fitting TRBD1. This CDR3 has 15 residues. Germline values: CDR1 SGHNT, CDR2 YYREEE (reference sequence). With 4 bases clipped from V and 2 bases from J, the junction kept 6 bases outside the gene matches.

This clone was counted once. J is TRBJ1-4 and V is TRBV19, with D tentatively TRBD1 (5 bases). This CDR3 is 14 amino acids long. CDR1 is LNHDA, CDR2 SQIVND, per germline (reference sequence). Trimming took off 7 bases at V and 8 bases at J, with 17 bases between the two ends. The DNA for the CDR3 is TGTGCCAGTACCTACAGGTTTACGGACGAAAAACTGTTTTTT. This codes for CASTYRFTDEKLFF.

The chain links TRBV19 to TRBJ2-1; 13 nucleotides agree with TRBD2. V lost 7 bases and J lost 6; bases outside the gene matches: 3. There are 14 residues in the CDR3. Germline CDR1 is LNHDA and CDR2 is SQIVND (reference sequence). The CDR3 DNA reads as TGTGCCAGTACCCGGACTAGCGGGGGCAATGAGCAGTTCTTC. It encodes CASTRTSGGNEQFF.

This chain uses TRBV5-6 with TRBJ1-2; TRBD1 matches 8 bases. The junction had 7 bases not matched to a gene; V was cut back by 2 bases and J by 4 bases. CDR3 length: 15 residues. CDR1 and CDR2 from the germline V gene are SGHDT and YYEEEE. CDR3 nucleotide sequence: TGTGCCAGCAGCTTCTGGACAGGGAGTCGCTATGGCTACACCTTC. This codes for CASSFWTGSRYGYTF. Complete variable domain (other parts from reference TRBV5-6 and TRBJ1-2): DAGVTQSPTHLIKTRGQQVTLRCSPKSGHDTVSWYQQALGQGPQFIFQYYEEEERQRGNFPDRFSGHQFPNYSSELNVNALLLGDSALYLCASSFWTGSRYGYTFGSGTRLTVV.

The chain has TRBV2 and TRBJ1-5; a possible D gene is TRBD1 (5 bases). Trimming shortened V by 7 bases and J by 1 base, and 11 bases separated the two germline ends. CDR1 is SNHLY and CDR2 is FYNNEI in the germline V gene. The length of the CDR3 is 14 residues. This CDR3 is CASKKTVSNQPQHF. CDR3 in DNA: TGTGCCAGCAAGAAGACAGTAAGCAATCAGCCCCAGCATTTT.

The chain carries TRBV9 and TRBJ1-1; 7 bases agree with TRBD1. V lost 4 bases, J lost 4 bases, and 7 bases stayed unmatched. The CDR3 covers 14 residues. Germline CDR1 is SGDLS and CDR2 is YYNGEE. In nucleotides, the CDR3 is TGTGCCAGCAGCCCCGAAGACAGGGCCACTGAAGCTTTCTTT. It is translated as CASSPEDRATEAFF.